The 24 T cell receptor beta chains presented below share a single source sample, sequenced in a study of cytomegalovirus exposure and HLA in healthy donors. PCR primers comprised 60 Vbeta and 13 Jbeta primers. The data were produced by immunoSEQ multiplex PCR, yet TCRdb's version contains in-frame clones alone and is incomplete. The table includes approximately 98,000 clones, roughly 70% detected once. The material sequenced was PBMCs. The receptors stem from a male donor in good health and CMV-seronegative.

The CDR3 DNA is TGTGCCAGCAGTTTCGCGGGGGCCCGGTTGGAGCAGTACTTC. Protein product: CASSFAGARLEQYF. The rearrangement links TRBV27 to TRBJ2-7, with D possibly matching TRBD2 (7 bases). Trimming removed 3 bases at V and 7 bases at J, with 16 bases between. This CDR3 is built from 14 residues. Per the germline V gene, CDR1 is MNHEY and CDR2 is SMNVEV (reference sequence).

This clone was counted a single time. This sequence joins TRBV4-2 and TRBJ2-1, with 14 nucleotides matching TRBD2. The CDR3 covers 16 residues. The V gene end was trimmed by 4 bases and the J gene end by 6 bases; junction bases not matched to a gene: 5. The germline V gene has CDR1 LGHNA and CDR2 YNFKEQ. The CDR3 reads CASSPGTSGSRNEQFF. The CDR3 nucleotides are TGTGCCAGCAGCCCTGGGACTAGCGGGAGTCGCAATGAGCAGTTCTTC.

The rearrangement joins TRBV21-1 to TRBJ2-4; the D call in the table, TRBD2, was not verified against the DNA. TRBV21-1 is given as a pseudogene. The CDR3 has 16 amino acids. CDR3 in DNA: TGTGCCAGCAGCAAAATAGCGGATTTAGCCAAAAACATTCAGTACTTC. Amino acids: CASSKIADLAKNIQYF.

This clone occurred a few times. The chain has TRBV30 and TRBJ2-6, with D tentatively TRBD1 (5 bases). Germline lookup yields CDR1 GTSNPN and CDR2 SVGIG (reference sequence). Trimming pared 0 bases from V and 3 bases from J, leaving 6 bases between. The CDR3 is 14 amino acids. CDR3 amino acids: CAWSVGRGANVLTF. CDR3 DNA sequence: TGTGCCTGGAGTGTGGGGCGTGGGGCCAACGTCCTGACTTTC.

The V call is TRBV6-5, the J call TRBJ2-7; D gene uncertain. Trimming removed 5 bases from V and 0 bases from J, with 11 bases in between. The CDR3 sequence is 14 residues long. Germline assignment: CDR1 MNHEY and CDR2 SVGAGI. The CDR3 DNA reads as TGTGCCAGCAGTATCCCCGTAATCTCCTACGAGCAGTACTTC. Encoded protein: CASSIPVISYEQYF.

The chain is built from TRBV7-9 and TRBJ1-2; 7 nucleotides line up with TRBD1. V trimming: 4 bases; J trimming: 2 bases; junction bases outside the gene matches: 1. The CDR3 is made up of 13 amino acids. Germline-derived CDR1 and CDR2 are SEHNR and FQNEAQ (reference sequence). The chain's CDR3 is CASSWTGNYGYTF. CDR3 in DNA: TGTGCCAGCAGCTGGACAGGAAACTATGGCTACACCTTC.

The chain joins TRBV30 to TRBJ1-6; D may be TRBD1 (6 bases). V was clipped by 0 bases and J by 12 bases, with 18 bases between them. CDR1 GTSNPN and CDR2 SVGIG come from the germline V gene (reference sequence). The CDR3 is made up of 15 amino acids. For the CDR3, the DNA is TGTGCCTGGAGTGTACTAGCAGGGGAGGGAGGACCCCTCCACTTT. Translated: CAWSVLAGEGGPLHF.

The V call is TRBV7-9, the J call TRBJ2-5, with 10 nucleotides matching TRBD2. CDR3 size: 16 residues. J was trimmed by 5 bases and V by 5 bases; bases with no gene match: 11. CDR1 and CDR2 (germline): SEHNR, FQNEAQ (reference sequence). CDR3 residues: CASSAEWLAGAETQYF. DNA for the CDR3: TGTGCCAGCAGCGCAGAATGGCTAGCGGGAGCTGAGACCCAGTACTTC. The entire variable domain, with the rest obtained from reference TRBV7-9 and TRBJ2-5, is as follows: DTGVSQNPRHKITKRGQNVTFRCDPISEHNRLYWYRQTLGQGPEFLTYFQNEAQLEKSRLLSDRFSAERPKGSFSTLEIQRTEQGDSAMYLCASSAEWLAGAETQYFGPGTRLLVL.

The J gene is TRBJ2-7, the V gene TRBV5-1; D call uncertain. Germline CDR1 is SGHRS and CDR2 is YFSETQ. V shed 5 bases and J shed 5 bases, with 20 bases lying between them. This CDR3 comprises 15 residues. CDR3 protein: CASRDSDTVSDEQYF. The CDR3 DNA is TGCGCCAGCAGAGATTCAGACACCGTGTCGGACGAGCAGTACTTC.

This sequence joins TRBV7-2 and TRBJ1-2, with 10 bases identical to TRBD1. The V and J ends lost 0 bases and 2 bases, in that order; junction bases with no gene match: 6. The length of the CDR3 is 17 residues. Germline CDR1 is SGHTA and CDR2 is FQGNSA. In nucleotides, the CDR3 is TGTGCCAGCAGCTTAGCCGGGACAGGGGCAAAGAACTATGGCTACACCTTC. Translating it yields CASSLAGTGAKNYGYTF.

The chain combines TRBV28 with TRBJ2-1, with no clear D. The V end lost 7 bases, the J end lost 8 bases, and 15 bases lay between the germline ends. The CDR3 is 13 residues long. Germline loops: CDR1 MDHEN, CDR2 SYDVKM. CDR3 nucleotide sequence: TGTGCCAGCAAGTTGGAGATGGGTTATGAGCAGTTCTTC. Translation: CASKLEMGYEQFF.

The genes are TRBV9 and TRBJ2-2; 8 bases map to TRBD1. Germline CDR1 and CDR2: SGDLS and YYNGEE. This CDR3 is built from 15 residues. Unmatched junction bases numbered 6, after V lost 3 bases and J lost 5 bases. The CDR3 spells CASSGTGLQTGELFF. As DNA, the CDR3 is TGTGCCAGCAGCGGGACAGGGCTCCAGACCGGGGAGCTGTTTTTT.

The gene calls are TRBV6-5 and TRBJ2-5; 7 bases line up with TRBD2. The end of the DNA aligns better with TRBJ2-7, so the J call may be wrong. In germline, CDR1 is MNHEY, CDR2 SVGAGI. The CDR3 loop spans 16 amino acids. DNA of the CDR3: TGTGCCAGCAGTTACTCCGGCGGGAGCCCATCCTACGAGCAGTACTTC. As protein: CASSYSGGSPSYEQYF.

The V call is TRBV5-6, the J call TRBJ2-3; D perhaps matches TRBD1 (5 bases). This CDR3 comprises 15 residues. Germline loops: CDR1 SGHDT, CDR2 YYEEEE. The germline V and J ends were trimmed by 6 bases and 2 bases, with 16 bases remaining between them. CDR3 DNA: TGTGCCAGCACCAAAAGGACATTTTTCACAGATACGCAGTATTTT. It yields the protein CASTKRTFFTDTQYF. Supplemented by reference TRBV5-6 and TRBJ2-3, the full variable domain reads DAGVTQSPTHLIKTRGQQVTLRCSPKSGHDTVSWYQQALGQGPQFIFQYYEEEERQRGNFPDRFSGHQFPNYSSELNVNALLLGDSALYLCASTKRTFFTDTQYFGPGTRLTVL.

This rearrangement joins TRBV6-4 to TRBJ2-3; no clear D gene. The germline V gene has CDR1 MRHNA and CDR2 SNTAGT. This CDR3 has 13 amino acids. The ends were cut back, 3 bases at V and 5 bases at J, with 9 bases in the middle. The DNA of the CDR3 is TGTGCCAGCAGTGAGCGGAAGGAAGATACGCAGTATTTT. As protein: CASSERKEDTQYF.

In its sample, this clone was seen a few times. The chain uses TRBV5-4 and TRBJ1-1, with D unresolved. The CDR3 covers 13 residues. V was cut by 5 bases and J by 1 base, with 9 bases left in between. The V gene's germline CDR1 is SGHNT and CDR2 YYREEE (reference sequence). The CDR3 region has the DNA TGTGCCAGCAGTCGGGGAAGGAACACTGAAGCTTTCTTT. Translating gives CASSRGRNTEAFF. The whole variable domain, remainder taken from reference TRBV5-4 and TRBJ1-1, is ETGVTQSPTHLIKTRGQQVTLRCSSQSGHNTVSWYQQALGQGPQFIFQYYREEENGRGNFPPRFSGLQFPNYSSELNVNALELDDSALYLCASSRGRNTEAFFGQGTRLTVV.

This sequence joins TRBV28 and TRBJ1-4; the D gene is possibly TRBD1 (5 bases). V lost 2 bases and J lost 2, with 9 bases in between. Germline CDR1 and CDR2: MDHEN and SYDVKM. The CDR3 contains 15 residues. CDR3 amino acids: CASSLGGWTNEKLFF. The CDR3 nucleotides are TGTGCCAGCAGTTTAGGGGGGTGGACTAATGAAAAACTGTTTTTT.

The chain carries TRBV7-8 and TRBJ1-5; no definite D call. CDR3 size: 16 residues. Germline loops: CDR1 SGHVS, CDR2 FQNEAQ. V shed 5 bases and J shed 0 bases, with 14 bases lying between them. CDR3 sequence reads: CASSLQGLDSNQPQHF. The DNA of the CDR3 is TGTGCCAGCAGCCTCCAAGGACTCGATAGCAATCAGCCCCAGCATTTT.

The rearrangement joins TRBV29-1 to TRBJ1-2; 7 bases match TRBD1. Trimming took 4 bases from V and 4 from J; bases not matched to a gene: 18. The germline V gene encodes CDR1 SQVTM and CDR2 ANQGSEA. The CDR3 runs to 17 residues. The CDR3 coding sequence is TGCAGCGTTGGAAGACGGGGACAGAAGACGGGGTCCTATGGCTACACCTTC. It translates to CSVGRRGQKTGSYGYTF. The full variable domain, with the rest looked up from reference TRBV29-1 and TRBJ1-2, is SAVISQKPSRDICQRGTSLTIQCQVDSQVTMMFWYRQQPGQSLTLIATANQGSEATYESGFVIDKFPISRPNLTFSTLTVSNMSPEDSSIYLCSVGRRGQKTGSYGYTFGSGTRLTVV.

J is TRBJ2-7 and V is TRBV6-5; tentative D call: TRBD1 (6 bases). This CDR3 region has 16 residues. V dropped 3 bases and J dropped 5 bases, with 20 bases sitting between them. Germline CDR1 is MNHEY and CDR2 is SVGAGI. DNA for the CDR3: TGTGCCAGCAGTTATATTCCCGGCAGGGGAGACCACGAGCAGTACTTC. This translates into CASSYIPGRGDHEQYF.

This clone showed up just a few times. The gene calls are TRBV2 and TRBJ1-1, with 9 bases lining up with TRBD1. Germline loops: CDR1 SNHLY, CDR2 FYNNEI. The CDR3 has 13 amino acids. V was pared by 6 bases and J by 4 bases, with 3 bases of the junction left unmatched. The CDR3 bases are TGTGCCAGCAGCGGGACAGGGTTCACTGAAGCTTTCTTT. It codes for CASSGTGFTEAFF.

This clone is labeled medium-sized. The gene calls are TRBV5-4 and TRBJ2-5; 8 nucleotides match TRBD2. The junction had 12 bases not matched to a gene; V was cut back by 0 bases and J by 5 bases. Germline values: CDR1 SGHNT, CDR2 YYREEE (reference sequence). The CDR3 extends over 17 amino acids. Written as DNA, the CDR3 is TGTGCCAGCAGCTTGGGCCCGAATGGACTAGCTTCGGAGACCCAGTACTTC. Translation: CASSLGPNGLASETQYF. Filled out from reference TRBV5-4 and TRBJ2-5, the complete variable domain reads ETGVTQSPTHLIKTRGQQVTLRCSSQSGHNTVSWYQQALGQGPQFIFQYYREEENGRGNFPPRFSGLQFPNYSSELNVNALELDDSALYLCASSLGPNGLASETQYFGPGTRLLVL.

CDR3 coding DNA: TGTGCCAGCAGTTCCTCGACAGGGGTGGCTCAGCCCCAGCATTTT. Protein sequence: CASSSSTGVAQPQHF. The V and J genes are TRBV27 and TRBJ1-5; 8 nucleotides match TRBD1. The CDR3 extends over 15 amino acids. Trimming at V came to 4 bases and at J to 6 bases, leaving 8 bases not matched to a gene. Germline V CDR1 and CDR2: MNHEY, SMNVEV (reference sequence).

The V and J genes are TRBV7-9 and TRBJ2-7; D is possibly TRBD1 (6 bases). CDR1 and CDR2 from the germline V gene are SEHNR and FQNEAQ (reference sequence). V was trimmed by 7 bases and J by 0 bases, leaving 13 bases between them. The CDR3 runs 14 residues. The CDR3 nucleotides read TGTGCCAGCACCTCTTCAGGGGCCTCCTACGAGCAGTACTTC. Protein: CASTSSGASYEQYF.